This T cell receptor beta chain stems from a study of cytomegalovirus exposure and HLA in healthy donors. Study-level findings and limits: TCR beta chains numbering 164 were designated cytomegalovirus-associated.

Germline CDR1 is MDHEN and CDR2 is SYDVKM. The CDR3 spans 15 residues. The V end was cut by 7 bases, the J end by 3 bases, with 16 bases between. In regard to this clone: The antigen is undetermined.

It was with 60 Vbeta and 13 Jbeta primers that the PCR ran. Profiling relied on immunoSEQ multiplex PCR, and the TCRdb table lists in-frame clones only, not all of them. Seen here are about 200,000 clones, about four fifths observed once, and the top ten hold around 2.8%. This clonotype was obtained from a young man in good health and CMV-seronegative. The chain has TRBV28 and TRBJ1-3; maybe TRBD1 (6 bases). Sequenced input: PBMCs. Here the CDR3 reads CASIELWGHGNTIYF. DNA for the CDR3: TGTGCCAGCATTGAGTTATGGGGGCATGGAAACACCATATATTTT.